The 21 T cell receptor beta chains below come from one sample, sequenced in a study of response to subunit inactivated influenza vaccine. From the RT-PCR reads, TCRdb called clonotypes with MiXCR, one entry per CDR3 protein. This table holds 550,000 to 800,000 distinct CDR3 sequences, approximately 15% found once. The sequencing used PBMCs from blood, collected roughly 12 days after vaccination. Receptors were obtained from a man aged 50 or older who received an inactivated influenza vaccine.

Only a few counts were recorded for this clonotype. The V and J genes are TRBV27 and TRBJ1-2; D gene uncertain. CDR1 MNHEY and CDR2 SMNVEV come from the germline V gene (reference sequence). The V and J ends lost 4 bases and 5 bases respectively, with 11 bases between them. CDR3 length: 13 residues. The CDR3 DNA follows: TGTGCCAGCAGTTCCAACGTAGAGTATGGCTACACCTTC. Translating it yields CASSSNVEYGYTF.

This chain links TRBV27 with TRBJ2-7, with a weak D call TRBD1 (6 bases). The V end lost 6 bases, the J end lost 5 bases, and 14 bases lay between the germline ends. CDR3 length equals 13 residues. Germline CDR1 is MNHEY and CDR2 is SMNVEV (reference sequence). The CDR3 coding sequence is TGTGCCAGCAGGGAACAGGGATGGGACGAGCAGTACTTC. Its translation: CASREQGWDEQYF.

J is TRBJ1-6 and V is TRBV12-3 or TRBV12-4; D not certain. CDR3 size: 13 residues. V dropped 5 bases and J dropped 9 bases, with 11 bases sitting between them. The DNA of the CDR3 is TGTGCCAGCAGTCCAGGATGGACTTCACCCCTCCACTTT. This codes for CASSPGWTSPLHF.

This clonotype appeared a few times. The chain has TRBV6-5 and TRBJ1-1, with D possibly matching TRBD1 (6 bases). Germline CDR1 is MNHEY and CDR2 is SVGAGI. V lost 0 bases, J lost 2 bases, and 10 bases lay in between. There are 15 residues in the CDR3. DNA for the CDR3: TGTGCCAGCAGTTACTCTGCAGGGGTAAACACTGAAGCTTTCTTT. Translating gives CASSYSAGVNTEAFF.

The chain carries TRBV11-1 and TRBJ2-1, with 13 bases fitting TRBD2. V lost 5 bases and J lost 4; bases outside the gene matches: 14. This CDR3 has 19 amino acids. Germline CDR1 is SGHAT and CDR2 is FQDESV (reference sequence). For the CDR3, the DNA is TGTGCCAGCAGCCGGACTAGCGGGAGCACCAAGGGGAAGTACAATGAGCAGTTCTTC. Protein: CASSRTSGSTKGKYNEQFF.

There are a few counts of this clonotype. This sequence joins TRBV9 and TRBJ1-6; TRBD1 is a possible D gene (5 bases). CDR3 length: 14 amino acids. The germline gives CDR1 SGDLS, CDR2 YYNGEE. Trimming removed 3 bases at V and 7 bases at J, with 11 bases between. The CDR3 sequence is CASSAFAGNSPLHF. The CDR3 DNA reads TGTGCCAGCAGCGCCTTTGCAGGGAATTCACCCCTCCACTTT.

There are a few counts of this clonotype. This rearrangement joins TRBV20-1 to TRBJ2-7, with D maybe TRBD2 (5 bases). Germline assignment: CDR1 DFQATT and CDR2 SNEGSKA (reference sequence). The CDR3 consists of 10 residues. The chain's CDR3 is CSPGGDEQYF. CDR3 sequence (DNA): TGCAGCCCTGGAGGCGACGAGCAGTACTTC.

This clonotype came up a few times. The V and J genes are TRBV7-2 and TRBJ2-7; D possibly corresponds to TRBD1 (6 bases). Germline assignment: CDR1 SGHTA and CDR2 FQGNSA. The CDR3 length is 16 residues. The germline V and J ends were trimmed by 5 bases and 2 bases, with 19 bases remaining between them. The CDR3 here is CASSPGVGDLTYEQYF. In nucleotides, the CDR3 is TGTGCCAGCAGCCCAGGGGTTGGGGACCTCACCTACGAGCAGTACTTC.

The V call is TRBV3-1, the J call TRBJ2-5; no clear D. The germline V gene has CDR1 LGHDT and CDR2 YNNKEL (reference sequence). With 1 base removed from V and 2 bases from J, the gap between germline ends came to 11 bases. This CDR3 region has 15 residues. CDR3 sequence (DNA): TGTGCCAGCAGCCAAGGTTCGAGCGATCAAGAGACCCAGTACTTC. Translated, it gives CASSQGSSDQETQYF.

The chain has TRBV20-1 and TRBJ1-3; 9 nucleotides agree with TRBD1. After removal of 3 bases from V and 8 bases from J, the junction contained 8 bases not matched to a gene. This CDR3 has 14 residues. Germline V CDR1 and CDR2: DFQATT, SNEGSKA (reference sequence). The DNA of the CDR3 is TGCAGTGCTAGCACTGGACAGGGGTTGGACACCATATATTTT. It encodes CSASTGQGLDTIYF.

This clonotype has a handful of counts. The chain carries TRBV2 and TRBJ2-5; D tentatively reads TRBD1 or TRBD2 (5 bases each). CDR1 is SNHLY, CDR2 FYNNEI, per germline. V lost 7 bases, J lost 5 bases, and 26 bases lay in between. The length of the CDR3 is 17 residues. This CDR3 is CASTEGTWRANGETQYF. CDR3 coding DNA: TGTGCCAGCACCGAGGGGACCTGGCGGGCCAACGGGGAGACCCAGTACTTC.

The chain joins TRBV7-2 to TRBJ2-7, with D possibly matching TRBD2 (6 bases). The CDR3 consists of 15 residues. V was pared by 6 bases and J by 2 bases, with 17 bases between. Germline V gives CDR1 SGHTA, CDR2 FQGNSA. DNA for the CDR3: TGTGCCAGCAGTCATCGACCGGGGGTCACCTACGAGCAGTACTTC. This translates into CASSHRPGVTYEQYF.

This clonotype appeared a few times. V is TRBV10-3 and J is TRBJ2-3, with a tentative D call TRBD2 (5 bases). Germline V gene data show CDR1 as ENHRY and CDR2 as SYGVKD. Trimming pared 8 bases from V and 1 base from J, leaving 13 bases between. CDR3 length: 14 amino acids. The CDR3 here is CAIGPDSRTDTQYF. The CDR3 nucleotides read TGTGCCATCGGCCCGGACTCCCGCACAGATACGCAGTATTTT.

The V gene is TRBV27, the J gene TRBJ2-1; D not certain. With 5 bases removed from V and 2 bases from J, the gap between germline ends came to 10 bases. The CDR3 has 14 amino acids. Germline V gene lookup returns CDR1 MNHEY and CDR2 SMNVEV (reference sequence). The CDR3 is CASSPPYAYNEQFF. CDR3 in DNA: TGTGCCAGCAGTCCCCCTTACGCCTACAATGAGCAGTTCTTC.

The chain recombines TRBV7-2 with TRBJ2-6; D is ambiguous. The germline gives CDR1 SGHTA, CDR2 FQGNSA. The CDR3 covers 17 residues. V was shortened by 0 bases and J by 4 bases, with 13 bases between the two germline ends. The CDR3 protein is CASSLALQRTGANVLTF. The CDR3 DNA reads as TGTGCCAGCAGCTTAGCCCTCCAGCGCACCGGGGCCAACGTCCTGACTTTC.

This clonotype showed up just a few times. The gene calls are TRBV7-2 and TRBJ2-3; tentative D call: TRBD1 (6 bases). V shed 5 bases and J shed 6 bases, with 12 bases lying between them. The CDR3 spans 13 residues. CDR1 is SGHTA, CDR2 FQGNSA, per germline. This CDR3 reads CASSHKQGDTQYF. CDR3 sequence (DNA): TGTGCCAGCAGCCATAAACAGGGCGATACGCAGTATTTT. Filled out from reference TRBV7-2 and TRBJ2-3, the complete variable domain reads GAGVSQSPSNKVTEKGKDVELRCDPISGHTALYWYRQSLGQGLEFLIYFQGNSAPDKSGLPSDRFSAERTGGSVSTLTIQRTQQEDSAVYLCASSHKQGDTQYFGPGTRLTVL.

This clonotype was seen a few times. The chain is built from TRBV4-2 and TRBJ2-2, with D perhaps assigned TRBD1 or TRBD2 (6 bases each). Trimming shortened V by 0 bases and J by 7 bases, and 12 bases separated the two germline ends. Germline assignment: CDR1 LGHNA and CDR2 YNFKEQ. CDR3 length: 15 amino acids. The DNA for the CDR3 is TGTGCCAGCAGCCAAGATCCGGGGGCCGGCGGGGAGCTGTTTTTT. This gives the protein CASSQDPGAGGELFF.

This clonotype showed up just a few times. This sequence joins TRBV7-2 and TRBJ2-7; D remains unclear. The CDR3 runs 14 residues. Germline lookup yields CDR1 SGHTA and CDR2 FQGNSA. Between the trimmed V and J ends, which lost 1 base and 1 base, there was a span of 8 bases. CDR3 loop: CASSLVAQSYEQYF. Written as DNA, the CDR3 is TGTGCCAGCAGCTTAGTCGCACAGTCCTACGAGCAGTACTTC.

In its sample, this clonotype was seen a few times. This chain links TRBV5-1 with TRBJ1-1, with D perhaps matching TRBD1 (6 bases). Deletions cut 7 bases from V and 9 bases from J, with 16 bases between. This CDR3 is built from 12 residues. In germline, CDR1 is SGHRS, CDR2 YFSETQ. CDR3 DNA sequence: TGCGCCAGCTTACAAGCTGGGGGCAAAGCTTTCTTT. The encoded protein is CASLQAGGKAFF.

This clonotype has just a few counts. This chain uses TRBV20-1 with TRBJ2-1; TRBD2 matches at 9 bases. J gave up 4 bases and V 3 bases, and 4 bases lay outside the gene matches. CDR3 length: 14 residues. Germline assignment: CDR1 DFQATT and CDR2 SNEGSKA (reference sequence). The chain's CDR3 is CSARWLAGYNEQFF. The CDR3 DNA sequence: TGCAGTGCTAGGTGGCTAGCGGGGTACAATGAGCAGTTCTTC.

Only a few counts were recorded for this clonotype. The chain links TRBV6-5 to TRBJ2-7; the D is unclear. The CDR3 sequence is 12 residues long. The germline gives CDR1 MNHEY, CDR2 SVGAGI. Trimming pared 7 bases from V and 4 bases from J, leaving 11 bases between. This CDR3 reads CASIVGKYEQYF. In nucleotides, the CDR3 is TGTGCCAGCATAGTGGGGAAGTACGAGCAGTACTTC.